Below, 9 T cell receptor beta chains from the same sample are listed, as sequenced in a study of T cells expressing NK-cell markers. Reanalyzing the 5' RACE reads, TCRdb keeps one entry per CDR3 protein, without DNA. This sample's table reports over 150,000 distinct CDR3 sequences. Material for sequencing was blood T cells: a sorted CD56 or NKG2C T cell subset, CD4+ or CD8+ T cells, or bulk PBMC T cells (not recorded which). Every receptor here comes from a woman aged 50 to 60 in good health.

V gene TRBV14 combines with J gene TRBJ2-5. This CDR3 is built from 13 residues. Germline V lookup: CDR1 SGHDN, CDR2 FVKESK. CDR3 loop: CASRRNSEETQYF.

The chain links TRBV5-1 to TRBJ1-5; as DNA is missing, the TRBD1 call by TCRdb cannot be tested. Germline V gives CDR1 SGHRS, CDR2 YFSETQ. The CDR3 loop spans 14 amino acids. This chain's CDR3 is CASSLKGQGEPQHF.

The CDR3 is CASSLAPSYGTALILNTEAFF. V is TRBV27 and J is TRBJ1-1; the D gene TCRdb calls, TRBD1, cannot be checked with no DNA. The germline CDR1 and CDR2 sequences are MNHEY and SMNVEV (reference sequence). CDR3 length equals 21 residues.

The J gene is TRBJ2-5, the V gene TRBV12-3 or TRBV12-4; absent DNA, TCRdb's TRBD2 call cannot be checked. The CDR3 loop spans 14 amino acids. CDR3 in amino acids: CASSPEGGWETQYF.

J is TRBJ1-2 and V is TRBV4-1; the D gene TCRdb calls, TRBD1, cannot be checked with no DNA. Germline CDR1 MGHRA, CDR2 YSYEKL. The CDR3 runs to 17 residues. The CDR3 region is CASSPRTGEGFNYGYTF.

This chain's CDR3 is CASSQGETALLHSPLHF. This chain joins TRBV4-1 and TRBJ1-6. The CDR3 runs to 17 residues. Germline V gene lookup returns CDR1 MGHRA and CDR2 YSYEKL.

The chain combines TRBV7-2 with TRBJ1-1. Germline CDR1 SGHTA, CDR2 FQGNSA. The CDR3 consists of 14 residues. The CDR3 sequence: CASSFFLQNTEAFF.

V usage is TRBV5-1 and J usage is TRBJ2-1; without DNA, the TCRdb call of TRBD1 cannot be checked. CDR1 and CDR2 from the germline V gene are SGHRS and YFSETQ. The CDR3 extends over 17 amino acids. The CDR3 here is CASSIPGTGDGSNEQFF.

The CDR3 loop reads CASSEGAFLGELFF. The V and J genes are TRBV6-1 and TRBJ2-2; TCRdb lists TRBD2, though no DNA is available to test this call. Germline V gives CDR1 MNHNS, CDR2 SASEGT. The CDR3 totals 14 residues.